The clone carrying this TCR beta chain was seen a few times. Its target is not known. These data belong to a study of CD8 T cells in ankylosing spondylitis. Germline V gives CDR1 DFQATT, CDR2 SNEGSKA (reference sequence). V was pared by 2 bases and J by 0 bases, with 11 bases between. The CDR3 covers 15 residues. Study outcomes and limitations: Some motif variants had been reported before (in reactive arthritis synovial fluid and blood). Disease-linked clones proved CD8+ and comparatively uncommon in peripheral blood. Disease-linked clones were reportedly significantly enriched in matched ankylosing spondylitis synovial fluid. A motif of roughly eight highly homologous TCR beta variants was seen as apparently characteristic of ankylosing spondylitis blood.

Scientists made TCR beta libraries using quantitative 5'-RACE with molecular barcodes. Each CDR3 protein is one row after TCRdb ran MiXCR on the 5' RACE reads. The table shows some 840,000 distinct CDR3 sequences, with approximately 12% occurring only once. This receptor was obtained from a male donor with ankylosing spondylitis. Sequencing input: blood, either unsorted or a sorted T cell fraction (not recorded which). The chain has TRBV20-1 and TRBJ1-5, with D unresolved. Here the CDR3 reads CSARPDTYSNQPQHF. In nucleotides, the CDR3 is TGCAGTGCTAGACCCGACACCTATAGCAATCAGCCCCAGCATTTT.